The clone carrying this TCR beta chain was counted ten times or more. The target antigen is unknown. Building of the TCR beta libraries involved iRepertoire HTBI primers and Arm-PCR of CDR3 regions. TCRdb recomputed calls from the multiplex PCR reads with MiXCR, one row per CDR3 protein. The profile covers approximately 400,000 distinct CDR3 sequences, with approximately 10% appearing a single time and 15% to 20% taken by the ten largest. This sample was included in a study of regulatory T cells in long-lasting Graves disease. General study points: Patients with persistent disease shared 2,900 or so public clonotypes, outpacing the 900 to 1,000 shared by new patients.

Germline V gene sequence: CDR1 MDHEN, CDR2 SYDVKM. The V gene lost 5 bases and the J gene lost 7 bases, with 9 bases spanning the gap. This CDR3 spans 12 amino acids. The sample's time point: newly diagnosed GD, antithyroid drugs for less than 3 months. Extracted PBMC RNA gave rise to the TCR library. The same data also went into a second study, on T cells in Graves' hyperthyroidism and ophthalmopathy.

V usage is TRBV28 and J usage is TRBJ2-1; possible D gene TRBD1, 5 bases. The origin of this receptor is a woman under 30 with Graves disease. The sequencing used peripheral blood mononuclear cells (PBMCs), collected at new diagnosis, from a patient treated with antithyroid drugs. This CDR3 is CASSTPGNEQFF. The CDR3 DNA reads as TGTGCCAGCAGTACCCCAGGGAATGAGCAGTTCTTC.